This TCR beta chain derives from a study of shared clonotypes between healthy human individuals. Only in-frame clones appear in the TCRdb table, and some are missing; sequencing was by immunoSEQ multiplex PCR. The sample consists of about 1 million clones, 60% to 80% of them appearing once. Study-wide results and caveats: In general, naive subsets displayed greater estimated richness than memory subsets did.

This clone was recorded many times. Its antigen remains unidentified. The CDR3 is 16 residues long. From germline, CDR1 is SGHDT and CDR2 YYEEEE. V shed 1 base, J shed 4 bases, and the junction held 11 bases outside the gene matches. The sequenced sample was memory CD4+ T cells sorted from blood. Documented subset: CD45RA-negative fraction. The chain uses TRBV5-6 and TRBJ2-7; 7 positions agree with TRBD1. The clonotype originates from a man between 18 and 29 years old in good health. CDR3 DNA sequence: TGTGCCAGCAGCTTGTACCGGGACAGCAGTATTTACGAGCAGTACTTC. Its protein product is CASSLYRDSSIYEQYF.